Described below is a single TCR beta chain sequence and its context. What it binds is not known. The data were obtained in a study of long-term antiretroviral therapy in people with HIV. Study as a whole: Of all samples, the earliest predate the 2015 immediate-ART recommendation by about a decade. Study conclusions and caveats: Viral resistance, ART adherence and therapy changes all lacked available data.

Researchers secured at least one pre-ART and at least two post-ART PBMC samples from each donor. At survey level, the immunoSEQ assay was run in its v3.0 version. TCRdb keeps only in-frame clones here, not all; method: immunoSEQ multiplex PCR. The sample consists of 35,000 to 40,000 clones, around 82% of them appearing once. The CDR3 is 16 residues long. Deletions cut 3 bases from V and 3 bases from J, with 16 bases between. Looked up from germline, CDR1 is SGHNT and CDR2 is YENEEA. This TCR derives from a man younger than 30 with HIV. The chain joins TRBV11-3 to TRBJ2-3, with D maybe TRBD2 (6 bases). The specimen was unsorted PBMCs, collected 0.3 years after starting antiretroviral therapy. CDR3 nucleotide sequence: TGTGCCAGCAGCTTCGTGGGATCGAGCGGGACAGATACGCAGTATTTT. Its protein is CASSFVGSSGTDTQYF.